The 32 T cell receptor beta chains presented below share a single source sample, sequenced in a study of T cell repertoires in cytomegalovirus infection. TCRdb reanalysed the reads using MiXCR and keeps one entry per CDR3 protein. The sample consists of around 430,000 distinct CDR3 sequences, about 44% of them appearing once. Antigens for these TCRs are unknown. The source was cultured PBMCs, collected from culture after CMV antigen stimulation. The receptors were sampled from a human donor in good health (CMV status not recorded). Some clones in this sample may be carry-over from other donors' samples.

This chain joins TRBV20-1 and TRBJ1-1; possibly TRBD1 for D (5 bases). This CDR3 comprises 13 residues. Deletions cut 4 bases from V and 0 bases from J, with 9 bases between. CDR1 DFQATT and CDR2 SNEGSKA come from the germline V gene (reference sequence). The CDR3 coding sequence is TGCAGTGCTATCAGGGTAATGAACACTGAAGCTTTCTTT. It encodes CSAIRVMNTEAFF.

The CDR3 DNA reads TGTGCCACCAGCAGACAGGGGGAAGAGGACGGAAACACCATATATTTT. Protein sequence: CATSRQGEEDGNTIYF. The chain is built from TRBV15 and TRBJ1-3, with 7 bases that match TRBD1. Germline CDR1 is LNHNV and CDR2 is YYDKDF (reference sequence). Germline trimming cut 2 bases from V and 4 bases from J; bases unmatched to any gene: 8. The CDR3 spans 16 residues.

The chain's CDR3 is CASSSAGQAPETQYF. CDR3 bases: TGTGCCAGCAGTAGCGCGGGACAGGCCCCCGAGACCCAGTACTTC. The chain carries TRBV6-6 and TRBJ2-5; 8 positions match TRBD1. This CDR3 is built from 15 residues. The ends lost 5 bases at V and 5 bases at J; junction bases unmatched: 10. Germline V gene data show CDR1 as MNHNY and CDR2 as SVGAGI (reference sequence).

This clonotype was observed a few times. In nucleotides, the CDR3 is TGTGCCAGCAGCTTGAAAGGACAATTCACGAACTACGAGCAGTACTTC. This codes for CASSLKGQFTNYEQYF. V and J are TRBV7-2 and TRBJ2-7, with D maybe TRBD1 (5 bases). The CDR3 loop spans 16 amino acids. Trimming removed 3 bases from V and 3 bases from J, with 18 bases in between. The V gene's germline CDR1 is SGHTA and CDR2 FQGNSA.

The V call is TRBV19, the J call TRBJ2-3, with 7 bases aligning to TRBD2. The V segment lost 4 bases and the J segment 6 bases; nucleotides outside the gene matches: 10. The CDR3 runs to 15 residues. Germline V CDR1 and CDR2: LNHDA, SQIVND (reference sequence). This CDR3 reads CASSTRDYMVDTQYF. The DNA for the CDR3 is TGTGCCAGTAGTACTCGGGACTACATGGTGGATACGCAGTATTTT. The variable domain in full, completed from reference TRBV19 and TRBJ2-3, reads DGGITQSPKYLFRKEGQNVTLSCEQNLNHDAMYWYRQDPGQGLRLIYYSQIVNDFQKGDIAEGYSVSREKKESFPLTVTSAQKNPTAFYLCASSTRDYMVDTQYFGPGTRLTVL.

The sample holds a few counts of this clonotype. This CDR3 reads CASSQRSGTAWTGELFF. The CDR3, as DNA: TGTGCCAGCAGCCAACGCTCCGGGACAGCTTGGACCGGGGAGCTGTTTTTT. The chain couples TRBV14 to TRBJ2-2; 7 positions agree with TRBD1. V lost 2 bases to trimming and J lost 5 bases; unmatched junction nucleotides: 11. The CDR3 spans 17 residues. The germline CDR1 and CDR2 sequences are SGHDN and FVKESK. Filled out from reference TRBV14 and TRBJ2-2, the complete variable domain reads EAGVTQFPSHSVIEKGQTVTLRCDPISGHDNLYWYRRVMGKEIKFLLHFVKESKQDESGMPNNRFLAERTGGTYSTLKVQPAELEDSGVYFCASSQRSGTAWTGELFFGEGSRLTVL.

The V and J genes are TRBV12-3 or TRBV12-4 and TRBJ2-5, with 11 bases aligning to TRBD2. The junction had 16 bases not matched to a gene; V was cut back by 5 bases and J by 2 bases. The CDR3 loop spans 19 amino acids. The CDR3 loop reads CASSPIVTGTSGDQETQYF. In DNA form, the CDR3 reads TGTGCCAGCAGTCCAATTGTCACCGGGACTAGCGGAGATCAAGAGACCCAGTACTTC.

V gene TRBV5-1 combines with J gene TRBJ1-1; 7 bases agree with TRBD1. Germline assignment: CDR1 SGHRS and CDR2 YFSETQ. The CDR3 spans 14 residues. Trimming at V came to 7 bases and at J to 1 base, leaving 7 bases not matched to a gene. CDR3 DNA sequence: TGCGCCAGCGCTGGACAGGCTGGGAACACTGAAGCTTTCTTT. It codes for CASAGQAGNTEAFF.

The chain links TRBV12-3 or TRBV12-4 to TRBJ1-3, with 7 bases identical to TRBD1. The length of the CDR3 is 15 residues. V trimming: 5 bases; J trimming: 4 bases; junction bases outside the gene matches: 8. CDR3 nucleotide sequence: TGTGCCAGCAGTACCGAGGGGGCATGGGGAAACACCATATATTTT. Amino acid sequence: CASSTEGAWGNTIYF.

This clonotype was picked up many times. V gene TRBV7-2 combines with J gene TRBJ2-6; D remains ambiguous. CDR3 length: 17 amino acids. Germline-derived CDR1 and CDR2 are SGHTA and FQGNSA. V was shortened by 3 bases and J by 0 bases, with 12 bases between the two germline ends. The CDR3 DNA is TGTGCCAGCAGCTTGGGGTATGGTCGCTCTGGGGCCAACGTCCTGACTTTC. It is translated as CASSLGYGRSGANVLTF.

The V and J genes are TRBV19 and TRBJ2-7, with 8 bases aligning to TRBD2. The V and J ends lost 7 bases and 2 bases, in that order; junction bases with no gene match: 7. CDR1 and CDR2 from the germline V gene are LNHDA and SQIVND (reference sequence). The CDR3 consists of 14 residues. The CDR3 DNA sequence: TGTGCCAGTACCCCCGCGGGGGGCGCCTACGAGCAGTACTTC. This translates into CASTPAGGAYEQYF.

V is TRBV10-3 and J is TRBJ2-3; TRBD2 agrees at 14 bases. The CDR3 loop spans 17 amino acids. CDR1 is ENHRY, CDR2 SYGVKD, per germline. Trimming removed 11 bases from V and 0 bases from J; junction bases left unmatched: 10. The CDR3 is CASRPGTSGRSTDTQYF. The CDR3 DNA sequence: TGTGCCTCACGCCCCGGGACTAGCGGGAGAAGCACAGATACGCAGTATTTT.

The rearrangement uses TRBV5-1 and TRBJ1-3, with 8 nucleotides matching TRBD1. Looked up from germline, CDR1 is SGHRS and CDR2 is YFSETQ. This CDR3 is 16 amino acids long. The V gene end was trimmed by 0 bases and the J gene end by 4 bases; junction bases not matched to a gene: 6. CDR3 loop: CASSLALGQGGNTIYF. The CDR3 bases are TGCGCCAGCAGCTTGGCCCTCGGACAGGGCGGAAACACCATATATTTT.

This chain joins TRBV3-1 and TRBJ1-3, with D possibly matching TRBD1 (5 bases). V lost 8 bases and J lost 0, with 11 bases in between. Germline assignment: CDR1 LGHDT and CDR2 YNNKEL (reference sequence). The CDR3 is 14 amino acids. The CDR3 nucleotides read TGTGCCAGCCGCGCGGGGGGCTCTGGAAACACCATATATTTT. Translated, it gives CASRAGGSGNTIYF.

CDR3 bases: TGTGCCAGCAGTTTATTTGGGGGGCGAGGTCAGCCCCAGCATTTT. It encodes CASSLFGGRGQPQHF. The V and J genes are TRBV27 and TRBJ1-5; tentative D call: TRBD1 (6 bases). Between the trimmed V and J ends, which lost 1 base and 6 bases, there was a span of 13 bases. CDR3 length: 15 amino acids. Germline CDR1 is MNHEY and CDR2 is SMNVEV (reference sequence).

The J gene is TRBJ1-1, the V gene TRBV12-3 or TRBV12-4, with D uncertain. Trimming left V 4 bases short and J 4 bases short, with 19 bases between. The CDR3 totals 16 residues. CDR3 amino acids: CASSSDHVGLSTEAFF. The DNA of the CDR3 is TGTGCCAGCAGTTCCGACCACGTAGGATTGAGCACTGAAGCTTTCTTT.

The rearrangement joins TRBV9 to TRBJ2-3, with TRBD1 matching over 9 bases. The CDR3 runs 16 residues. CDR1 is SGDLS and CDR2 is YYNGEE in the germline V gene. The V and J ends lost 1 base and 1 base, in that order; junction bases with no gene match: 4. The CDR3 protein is CASSVRGDRGTDTQYF. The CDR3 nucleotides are TGTGCCAGCAGCGTACGGGGGGACAGGGGCACAGATACGCAGTATTTT.

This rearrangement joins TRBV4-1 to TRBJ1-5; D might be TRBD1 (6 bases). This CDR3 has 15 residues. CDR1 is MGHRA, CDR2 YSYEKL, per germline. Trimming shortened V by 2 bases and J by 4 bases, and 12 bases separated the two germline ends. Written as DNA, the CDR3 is TGCGCCAGCAGCCAAACCTCCAGGGGAAATCAGCCCCAGCATTTT. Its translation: CASSQTSRGNQPQHF.

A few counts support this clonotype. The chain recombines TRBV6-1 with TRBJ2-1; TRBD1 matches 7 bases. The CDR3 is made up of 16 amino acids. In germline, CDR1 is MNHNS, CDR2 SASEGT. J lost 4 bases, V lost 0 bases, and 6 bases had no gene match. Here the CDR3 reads CASSEAGTASYNEQFF. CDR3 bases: TGTGCCAGCAGTGAAGCGGGGACAGCGTCGTACAATGAGCAGTTCTTC.

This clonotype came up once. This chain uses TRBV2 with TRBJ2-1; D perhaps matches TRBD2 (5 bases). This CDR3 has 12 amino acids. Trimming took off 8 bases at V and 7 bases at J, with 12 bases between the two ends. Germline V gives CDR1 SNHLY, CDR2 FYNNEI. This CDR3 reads CASWAGTNEQFF. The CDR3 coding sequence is TGTGCCAGCTGGGCGGGCACGAATGAGCAGTTCTTC.

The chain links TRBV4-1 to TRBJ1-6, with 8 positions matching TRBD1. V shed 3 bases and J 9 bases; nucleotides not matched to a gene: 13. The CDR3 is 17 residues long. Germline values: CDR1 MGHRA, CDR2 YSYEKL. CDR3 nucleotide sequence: TGCGCCAGCAGCCAGTGGTGGGCAGGGGGCATTGGTTCACCCCTCCACTTT. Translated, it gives CASSQWWAGGIGSPLHF.

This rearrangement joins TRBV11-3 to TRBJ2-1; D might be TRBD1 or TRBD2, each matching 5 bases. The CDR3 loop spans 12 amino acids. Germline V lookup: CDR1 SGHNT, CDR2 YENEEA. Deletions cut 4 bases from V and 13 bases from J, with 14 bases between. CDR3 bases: TGTGCCAGCAGCTCAGACAGCGGACCTCAGTTCTTC. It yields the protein CASSSDSGPQFF.

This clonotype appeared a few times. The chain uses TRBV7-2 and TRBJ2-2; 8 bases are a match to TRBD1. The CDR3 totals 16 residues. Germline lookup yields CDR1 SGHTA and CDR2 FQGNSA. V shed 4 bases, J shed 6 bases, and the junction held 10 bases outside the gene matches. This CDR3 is CASSSQGAGTAGELFF. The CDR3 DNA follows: TGTGCCAGCAGCTCGCAGGGGGCGGGAACGGCCGGGGAGCTGTTTTTT.

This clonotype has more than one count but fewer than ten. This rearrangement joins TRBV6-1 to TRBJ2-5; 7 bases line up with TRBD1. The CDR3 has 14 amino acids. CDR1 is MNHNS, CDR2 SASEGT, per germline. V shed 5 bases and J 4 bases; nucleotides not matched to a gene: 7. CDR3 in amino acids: CASSRDSAPETQYF. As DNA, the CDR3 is TGTGCCAGCAGTAGGGACAGCGCCCCAGAGACCCAGTACTTC.

CDR3 in DNA: TGTGCCAGCAGCCAAGATTCAGGGACAGGGTCGTGGAAACTGTTTTTT. It yields the protein CASSQDSGTGSWKLFF. The chain has TRBV3-1 and TRBJ1-4; the match to TRBD1 covers 9 bases. Germline loops: CDR1 LGHDT, CDR2 YNNKEL (reference sequence). The V gene end was trimmed by 0 bases and the J gene end by 11 bases; junction bases not matched to a gene: 10. There are 16 residues in the CDR3.

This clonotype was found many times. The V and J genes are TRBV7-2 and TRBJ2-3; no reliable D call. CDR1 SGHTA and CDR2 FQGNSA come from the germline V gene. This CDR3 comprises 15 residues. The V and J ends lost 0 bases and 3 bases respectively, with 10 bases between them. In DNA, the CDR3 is TGTGCCAGCAGCTTAGCAGGGATAGATACAGATACGCAGTATTTT. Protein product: CASSLAGIDTDTQYF.

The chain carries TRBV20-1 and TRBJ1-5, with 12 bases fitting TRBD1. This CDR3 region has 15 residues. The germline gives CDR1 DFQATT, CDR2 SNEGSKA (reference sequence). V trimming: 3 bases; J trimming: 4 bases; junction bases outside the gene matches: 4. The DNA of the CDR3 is TGCAGTGCTAGGTGGGACAGGGGGCTAAATCAGCCCCAGCATTTT. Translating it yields CSARWDRGLNQPQHF.

The CDR3 coding sequence is TGTGCCAGCAGCCCGGACACCGGGACTAGCGGGTACTTC. Translation gives CASSPDTGTSGYF. The J gene is TRBJ2-7, the V gene TRBV11-2; 11 nucleotides match TRBD2. V lost 5 bases to trimming and J lost 12 bases; unmatched junction nucleotides: 9. From germline, CDR1 is SGHAT and CDR2 FQNNGV. The CDR3 spans 13 residues.

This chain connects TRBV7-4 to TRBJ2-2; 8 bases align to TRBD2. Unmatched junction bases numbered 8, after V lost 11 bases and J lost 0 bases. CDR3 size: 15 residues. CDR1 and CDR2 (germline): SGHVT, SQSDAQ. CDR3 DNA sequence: TGTGCCGGACCGCTTAGCGGGACGAACACCGGGGAGCTGTTTTTT. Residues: CAGPLSGTNTGELFF.

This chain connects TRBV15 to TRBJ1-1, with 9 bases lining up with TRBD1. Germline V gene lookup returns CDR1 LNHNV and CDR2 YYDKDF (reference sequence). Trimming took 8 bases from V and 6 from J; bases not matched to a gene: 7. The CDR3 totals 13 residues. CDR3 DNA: TGTGCCACCCAGGGGACAGGGATCGCTGAAGCTTTCTTT. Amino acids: CATQGTGIAEAFF.

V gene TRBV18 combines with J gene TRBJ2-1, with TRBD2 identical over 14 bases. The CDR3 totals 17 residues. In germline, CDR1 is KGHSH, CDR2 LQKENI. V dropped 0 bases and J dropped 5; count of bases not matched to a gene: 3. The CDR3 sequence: CASSPPGLAGGNNEQFF. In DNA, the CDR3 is TGTGCCAGCTCACCACCTGGACTAGCGGGGGGAAACAATGAGCAGTTCTTC.

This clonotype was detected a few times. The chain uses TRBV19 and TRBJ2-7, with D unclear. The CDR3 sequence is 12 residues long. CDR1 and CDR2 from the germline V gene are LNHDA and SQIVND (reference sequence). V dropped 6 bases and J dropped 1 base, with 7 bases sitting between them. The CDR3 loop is CASSEPSYEQYF. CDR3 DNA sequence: TGTGCCAGTAGCGAACCATCCTACGAGCAGTACTTC.